A single sample gave rise to the 11 T cell receptor beta chains below, sequenced in a study of T cell changes during pregnancy in multiple sclerosis (dated by TCRdb to the late 2010s). Library preparation employed the immunoSEQ multiplex PCR assay. TCRdb limited this immuneACCESS table to in-frame rearrangements with V and J called. A share of clones is missing; checked studies link under half to unresolved V genes, and the rest is unexplained. The sample table records roughly 57,000 clones; around 93% of these occur just once. Clones ranked in the top ten supply around 0.66% of the sample. This material consisted of CD4+ T cells from peripheral blood mononuclear cells, taken after pregnancy. The receptor set was obtained from a female donor with multiple sclerosis, enrolled in a pregnancy study.

V and J are TRBV7-3 and TRBJ1-6; the D gene is possibly TRBD1 (5 bases). This CDR3 has 15 amino acids. CDR1 SGHTA and CDR2 FQGTGA come from the germline V gene. V was trimmed by 2 bases and J by 6 bases, leaving 11 bases between them. Written as DNA, the CDR3 is TGTGCCAGCAGCTTACGGGGGGGGTTTAATTCACCCCTCCACTTT. The encoded protein is CASSLRGGFNSPLHF. The full variable domain, its missing parts supplied by reference TRBV7-3 and TRBJ1-6, is GAGVSQTPSNKVTEKGKYVELRCDPISGHTALYWYRQSLGQGPEFLIYFQGTGAADDSGLPNDRFFAVRPEGSVSTLKIQRTERGDSAVYLCASSLRGGFNSPLHFGNGTRLTVT.

The genes are TRBV4-2 and TRBJ2-1, with 15 bases identical to TRBD2. The trim removed 5 bases at V and 0 bases at J, leaving 11 bases unmatched. CDR1 LGHNA and CDR2 YNFKEQ come from the germline V gene. The CDR3 spans 20 residues. CDR3 sequence: CASSSPRGTSGGSSYNEQFF. The CDR3 nucleotides are TGTGCCAGCAGCTCTCCCCGCGGGACTAGCGGGGGGAGCTCCTACAATGAGCAGTTCTTC.

Only one count was recorded for this clone. The chain carries TRBV11-1 and TRBJ1-1; TRBD1 aligns across 8 bases. The germline gives CDR1 SGHAT, CDR2 FQDESV (reference sequence). J lost 0 bases, V lost 4 bases, and 1 base had no gene match. CDR3 size: 14 residues. CDR3 sequence reads: CASSWTGMNTEAFF. Here the CDR3 DNA reads TGTGCCAGCAGCTGGACAGGGATGAACACTGAAGCTTTCTTT.

The chain links TRBV6-5 to TRBJ1-2; maybe TRBD1 (5 bases). The V end was cut by 0 bases, the J end by 8 bases, with 16 bases between. Germline V gene lookup returns CDR1 MNHEY and CDR2 SVGAGI. This CDR3 contains 15 residues. CDR3 in DNA: TGTGCCAGCAGTTACTCGAAGCTTGCGGGGGGAGGCTACACCTTC. It encodes CASSYSKLAGGGYTF.

The rearrangement joins TRBV4-2 to TRBJ1-1; 7 bases align to TRBD1. With 3 bases clipped from V and 10 bases from J, the junction kept 11 bases outside the gene matches. Germline V lookup: CDR1 LGHNA, CDR2 YNFKEQ. The CDR3 runs to 14 residues. The CDR3 protein is CASSQEGADGSAFF. The CDR3 DNA reads TGTGCCAGCAGCCAGGAGGGGGCAGATGGGTCAGCTTTCTTT.

The CDR3 reads CANTRGGANTGELFF. For the CDR3, the DNA is TGTGCCAACACGAGGGGGGGAGCGAACACCGGGGAGCTGTTTTTT. V usage is TRBV7-9 and J usage is TRBJ2-2; maybe TRBD2 (7 bases). Trimming shortened V by 10 bases and J by 0 bases, and 15 bases separated the two germline ends. The germline CDR1 and CDR2 sequences are SEHNR and FQNEAQ (reference sequence). This CDR3 region has 15 residues.

This clone was counted between two and nine times. V and J are TRBV30 and TRBJ1-2; D gene ambiguous. The germline V gene has CDR1 GTSNPN and CDR2 SVGIG (reference sequence). V lost 0 bases, J lost 6 bases, and 8 bases lay in between. The CDR3 is 12 residues long. The CDR3 region has the DNA TGTGCCTGGAGTGTAAAAGGAGATGGCTACACCTTC. Translated: CAWSVKGDGYTF.

The J gene is TRBJ1-2, the V gene TRBV4-3, with a possible D match to TRBD1 (5 bases). Germline V gene lookup returns CDR1 LGHNA and CDR2 YSLEER. This CDR3 comprises 12 residues. Trimming pared 3 bases from V and 8 bases from J, leaving 10 bases between. The CDR3 coding sequence is TGCGCCAGCAGCCAGACAGATCTAGGCTACACCTTC. This sequence encodes CASSQTDLGYTF.

J is TRBJ2-6 and V is TRBV15; D is unresolved. Germline values: CDR1 LNHNV, CDR2 YYDKDF (reference sequence). Trimming stripped 5 bases from V and 4 bases from J, with 12 bases between. CDR3 length: 15 amino acids. Written as DNA, the CDR3 is TGTGCCACCAGCGAAGCCCCCTTCGGGGCCAACGTCCTGACTTTC. Protein: CATSEAPFGANVLTF.

The CDR3 DNA follows: TGTGCCAGCTCACCCACGGCGGGAACAACTAATGAAAAACTGTTTTTT. This encodes CASSPTAGTTNEKLFF. The genes are TRBV18 and TRBJ1-4, with no clear D. The CDR3 extends over 16 amino acids. With 3 bases removed from V and 0 bases from J, the gap between germline ends came to 11 bases. Germline-derived CDR1 and CDR2 are KGHSH and LQKENI.

The V call is TRBV13, the J call TRBJ1-2; TRBD1 matches 8 bases. This CDR3 spans 14 amino acids. The germline V gene has CDR1 PRHDT and CDR2 FYEKMQ (reference sequence). The V segment lost 5 bases and the J segment 7 bases; nucleotides outside the gene matches: 9. The CDR3: CASSPQGAPGGYTF. CDR3 in DNA: TGTGCCAGCAGCCCCCAGGGGGCGCCGGGTGGCTACACCTTC. Drawing the rest from reference TRBV13 and TRBJ1-2, the complete variable domain is AAGVIQSPRHLIKEKRETATLKCYPIPRHDTVYWYQQGPGQDPQFLISFYEKMQSDKGSIPDRFSAQQFSDYHSELNMSSLELGDSALYFCASSPQGAPGGYTFGSGTRLTVV.